The 24 T cell receptor beta chains below come from one sample, sequenced in a study of cytomegalovirus exposure and HLA in healthy donors. PCR was performed using 60 Vbeta and 13 Jbeta primers. Method: immunoSEQ multiplex PCR; TCRdb's copy keeps in-frame clones and lacks some. This table holds roughly 160,000 clones, 80% to 90% found once. The specimen was PBMCs. The source of these receptors is a man aged 18 to 30 in good health and CMV-seropositive.

The genes are TRBV5-1 and TRBJ2-7, with TRBD1 matching over 9 bases. In germline, CDR1 is SGHRS, CDR2 YFSETQ. With V trimmed by 5 bases and J by 4 bases, 7 bases remained unmatched. The CDR3 loop spans 14 amino acids. In DNA, the CDR3 is TGCGCCAGCAGAAGCGGGACAGGGCGGTACGAGCAGTACTTC. Its protein product is CASRSGTGRYEQYF.

The chain couples TRBV5-1 to TRBJ1-1; TRBD1 agrees at 7 bases. CDR1 and CDR2 (germline): SGHRS, YFSETQ. J gave up 1 base and V 5 bases, and 2 bases lay outside the gene matches. This CDR3 spans 13 amino acids. The CDR3 reads CASRGTANTEAFF. The CDR3 bases are TGCGCCAGCAGGGGGACAGCGAACACTGAAGCTTTCTTT.

This chain connects TRBV29-1 to TRBJ2-5; 7 bases match TRBD2. The CDR3 is 14 amino acids. V was pared by 4 bases and J by 2 bases, with 7 bases of the junction left unmatched. Germline V gene sequence: CDR1 SQVTM, CDR2 ANQGSEA. The CDR3 spells CSVGFGGGQETQYF. CDR3 nucleotides: TGCAGCGTTGGGTTTGGGGGGGGACAAGAGACCCAGTACTTC.

The rearrangement links TRBV7-2 to TRBJ2-5; 7 bases line up with TRBD1. The DNA end lines up better with TRBJ2-7; the J call may be wrong. The germline V gene has CDR1 SGHTA and CDR2 FQGNSA. The CDR3 covers 15 residues. CDR3 region: CASSLTGQLTYEQYF. CDR3 DNA sequence: TGTGCCAGCAGCCTGACGGGACAGCTAACCTACGAGCAGTACTTC.

This chain joins TRBV2 and TRBJ1-4, with D maybe TRBD1 (6 bases). V gave up 9 bases and J gave up 3 bases, with 11 bases separating them. Germline CDR1 and CDR2: SNHLY and FYNNEI. This CDR3 contains 13 residues. CDR3 in DNA: TGTGCCAGAAGGACAGAGTCTAATGAAAAACTGTTTTTT. Encoded protein: CARRTESNEKLFF.

The chain has TRBV27 and TRBJ1-6, with D perhaps TRBD1 (5 bases). V dropped 4 bases and J dropped 11 bases, with 18 bases sitting between them. The CDR3 has 15 amino acids. Germline V gene sequence: CDR1 MNHEY, CDR2 SMNVEV (reference sequence). CDR3 sequence reads: CASSSMTDPGPPLHF. The DNA of the CDR3 is TGTGCCAGCAGTTCCATGACAGACCCCGGCCCACCCCTCCACTTT.

The gene calls are TRBV19 and TRBJ1-1; D gene uncertain. Looked up from germline, CDR1 is LNHDA and CDR2 is SQIVND (reference sequence). The germline V and J ends were trimmed by 4 bases and 2 bases, with 5 bases remaining between them. CDR3 size: 12 residues. The CDR3 bases are TGTGCCAGTAGTAAGAGAAACACTGAAGCTTTCTTT. This codes for CASSKRNTEAFF.

The V gene is TRBV7-2, the J gene TRBJ1-1; D possibly corresponds to TRBD1 (5 bases). The CDR3 is 14 residues long. V lost 5 bases, J lost 1 base, and 11 bases lay in between. CDR1 and CDR2 from the germline V gene are SGHTA and FQGNSA. CDR3 nucleotide sequence: TGTGCCAGCAGCAGCAGGGTGACGAACACTGAAGCTTTCTTT. It encodes CASSSRVTNTEAFF. The whole variable domain, remainder taken from reference TRBV7-2 and TRBJ1-1, is GAGVSQSPSNKVTEKGKDVELRCDPISGHTALYWYRQSLGQGLEFLIYFQGNSAPDKSGLPSDRFSAERTGGSVSTLTIQRTQQEDSAVYLCASSSRVTNTEAFFGQGTRLTVV.

This sequence joins TRBV6-5 and TRBJ1-1; D is uncertain. Germline CDR1 is MNHEY and CDR2 is SVGAGI. Trimming pared 5 bases from V and 3 bases from J, leaving 16 bases between. This CDR3 is built from 15 residues. The CDR3 protein is CASSPDPGLHTEAFF. CDR3 in DNA: TGTGCCAGCAGTCCCGACCCGGGTTTGCACACTGAAGCTTTCTTT.

This chain links TRBV9 with TRBJ1-6; D is undetermined. This CDR3 comprises 14 residues. V lost 6 bases and J lost 5, with 12 bases in between. Germline V gene lookup returns CDR1 SGDLS and CDR2 YYNGEE. The CDR3 is CASTKSSDNSPLHF. CDR3 DNA: TGTGCCAGCACCAAAAGCAGCGATAATTCACCCCTCCACTTT.

The chain is built from TRBV7-2 and TRBJ2-2; TRBD1 agrees at 7 bases. CDR3 length: 14 residues. The V segment lost 5 bases and the J segment 5 bases; nucleotides outside the gene matches: 5. Germline-derived CDR1 and CDR2 are SGHTA and FQGNSA. CDR3: CASSTTGKTGELFF. DNA of the CDR3: TGTGCCAGCAGCACGACAGGGAAGACCGGGGAGCTGTTTTTT. Full variable domain (remainder filled in from reference TRBV7-2 and TRBJ2-2): GAGVSQSPSNKVTEKGKDVELRCDPISGHTALYWYRQSLGQGLEFLIYFQGNSAPDKSGLPSDRFSAERTGGSVSTLTIQRTQQEDSAVYLCASSTTGKTGELFFGEGSRLTVL.

The rearrangement links TRBV6-1 to TRBJ1-2, with 8 bases that match TRBD1. This CDR3 contains 15 residues. The V segment lost 7 bases and the J segment 7 bases; nucleotides outside the gene matches: 14. Germline values: CDR1 MNHNS, CDR2 SASEGT. CDR3 residues: CASILTFAGGSGYTF. The CDR3 nucleotides read TGTGCCAGCATTCTAACTTTCGCAGGGGGCAGTGGCTACACCTTC.

This sequence joins TRBV5-4 and TRBJ2-7; TRBD2 is a possible D gene (5 bases). The CDR3 covers 12 residues. V was cut by 5 bases and J by 7 bases, with 13 bases left in between. From germline, CDR1 is SGHNT and CDR2 YYREEE (reference sequence). CDR3 amino acids: CASRNPSGEQYF. The CDR3 DNA reads as TGTGCCAGCAGGAACCCCTCGGGGGAGCAGTACTTC. Variable domain in full (rest from reference TRBV5-4 and TRBJ2-7): ETGVTQSPTHLIKTRGQQVTLRCSSQSGHNTVSWYQQALGQGPQFIFQYYREEENGRGNFPPRFSGLQFPNYSSELNVNALELDDSALYLCASRNPSGEQYFGPGTRLTVT.

This clone was observed a single time. The chain is built from TRBV9 and TRBJ1-2; 11 bases fit TRBD1. CDR1 and CDR2 from the germline V gene are SGDLS and YYNGEE. The CDR3 totals 16 residues. Trimming removed 4 bases from V and 6 bases from J; junction bases left unmatched: 11. CDR3 bases: TGTGCCAGCAGCACTCGGGACAGGGGGTTTTTGAATGGCTACACCTTC. It translates to CASSTRDRGFLNGYTF.

The genes are TRBV7-8 and TRBJ2-5, with a possible D match to TRBD1 (6 bases). This CDR3 has 16 residues. V lost 1 base and J 6 bases, leaving 18 bases between the germline ends. The germline V gene encodes CDR1 SGHVS and CDR2 FQNEAQ. CDR3 residues: CASSLVGEDRSKTQYF. The DNA for the CDR3 is TGTGCCAGCAGCTTAGTGGGAGAGGACAGATCGAAGACCCAGTACTTC.

The V call is TRBV9, the J call TRBJ2-1; 16 nucleotides agree with TRBD2. J gave up 9 bases and V 3 bases, and 6 bases lay outside the gene matches. CDR3 length: 16 residues. Per the germline V gene, CDR1 is SGDLS and CDR2 is YYNGEE. The CDR3: CASSAGTSGGAVEQFF. CDR3 sequence (DNA): TGTGCCAGCAGCGCGGGGACTAGCGGGGGGGCAGTTGAGCAGTTCTTC. The full variable domain, in which reference TRBV9 and TRBJ2-1 provide the parts outside the CDR3, is DSGVTQTPKHLITATGQRVTLRCSPRSGDLSVYWYQQSLDQGLQFLIQYYNGEERAKGNILERFSAQQFPDLHSELNLSSLELGDSALYFCASSAGTSGGAVEQFFGPGTRLTVL.

The rearrangement uses TRBV10-2 and TRBJ2-5, with D tentatively TRBD2 (6 bases). The DNA end lines up better with TRBJ2-7; the J call may be wrong. CDR3 size: 13 residues. From germline, CDR1 is WSHSY and CDR2 SAAADI. Here the CDR3 DNA reads TGCGCCAGCAGTGAGTCGAGCGGGTTCGAGCAGTACTTC. Translation: CASSESSGFEQYF.

The CDR3 is CASSPWTGENYKTYEQYF. The DNA for the CDR3 is TGCGCCAGCAGCCCGTGGACAGGGGAAAATTACAAGACCTACGAGCAGTACTTC. The chain links TRBV5-1 to TRBJ2-7; 9 bases align to TRBD1. Germline values: CDR1 SGHRS, CDR2 YFSETQ. V lost 4 bases, J lost 2 bases, and 16 bases stayed unmatched. The CDR3 length is 18 residues.

The chain carries TRBV5-6 and TRBJ2-5, with 9 bases fitting TRBD2. Trimming took 0 bases from V and 3 from J; bases not matched to a gene: 3. This CDR3 comprises 15 residues. Germline lookup yields CDR1 SGHDT and CDR2 YYEEEE. The CDR3 bases are TGTGCCAGCAGCTTGGGTGCTAGCGGGGAAGAGACCCAGTACTTC. This translates into CASSLGASGEETQYF. Complete variable domain (other parts from reference TRBV5-6 and TRBJ2-5): DAGVTQSPTHLIKTRGQQVTLRCSPKSGHDTVSWYQQALGQGPQFIFQYYEEEERQRGNFPDRFSGHQFPNYSSELNVNALLLGDSALYLCASSLGASGEETQYFGPGTRLLVL.

This chain links TRBV19 with TRBJ2-3, with a weak D call TRBD2 (5 bases). Trimming shortened V by 3 bases and J by 0 bases, and 10 bases separated the two germline ends. Per the germline V gene, CDR1 is LNHDA and CDR2 is SQIVND (reference sequence). The CDR3 is made up of 15 amino acids. The CDR3 spells CASSMRSGSTDTQYF. CDR3 nucleotide sequence: TGTGCCAGTAGTATGCGGAGCGGTAGCACAGATACGCAGTATTTT.

The chain combines TRBV5-1 with TRBJ1-3; possibly TRBD1 for D (6 bases). Looked up from germline, CDR1 is SGHRS and CDR2 is YFSETQ. The CDR3 is made up of 17 amino acids. Trimming removed 0 bases at V and 2 bases at J, with 15 bases between. The CDR3 spells CASSLEGQGLPGNTIYF. The CDR3, as DNA: TGCGCCAGCAGCTTGGAGGGGCAGGGGCTCCCTGGAAACACCATATATTTT.

This clone was observed once. The V call is TRBV18, the J call TRBJ1-4, with no clear D. The germline CDR1 and CDR2 sequences are KGHSH and LQKENI. Trimming stripped 5 bases from V and 3 bases from J, with 10 bases between. The CDR3 totals 14 residues. The CDR3 DNA reads as TGTGCCAGCTCAGAGCAGCAGGCTAATGAAAAACTGTTTTTT. Translated: CASSEQQANEKLFF.

The gene calls are TRBV5-8 and TRBJ1-5; perhaps TRBD1 as D (6 bases). The CDR3 extends over 14 amino acids. The germline CDR1 and CDR2 sequences are SGHTS and YDEGEE. The V end lost 3 bases, the J end lost 7 bases, and 14 bases lay between the germline ends. The CDR3 protein is CASSSTGSRQPQHF. CDR3 sequence (DNA): TGTGCCAGCAGCTCGACAGGTTCTAGGCAGCCCCAGCATTTT. The complete variable domain, with remaining parts taken from reference TRBV5-8 and TRBJ1-5, reads EAGVTQSPTHLIKTRGQQATLRCSPISGHTSVYWYQQALGLGLQFLLWYDEGEERNRGNFPPRFSGRQFPNYSSELNVNALELEDSALYLCASSSTGSRQPQHFGDGTRLSIL.

The J gene is TRBJ2-3, the V gene TRBV27; 7 bases are a match to TRBD2. CDR3 size: 16 residues. Trimming removed 5 bases from V and 0 bases from J; junction bases left unmatched: 8. CDR1 is MNHEY and CDR2 is SMNVEV in the germline V gene (reference sequence). CDR3 bases: TGTGCCAGCAGTACCTCCGGGACTATTAGCACAGATACGCAGTATTTT. As protein: CASSTSGTISTDTQYF.